The clone carrying this TCR beta chain was seen more than once but under ten times. What it recognizes is unknown. The germline V gene has CDR1 LNHNV and CDR2 YYDKDF (reference sequence). J lost 7 bases, V lost 0 bases, and 9 bases had no gene match. This CDR3 contains 17 residues. A lack of ophthalmopathy progression within 18 months defined stable Graves' hyperthyroidism. Participants, patients aged 18 to 65, had newly diagnosed hyperthyroidism with a duration under 2 months. RNA transcripts gave rise to amplified TCR beta CDR3 regions. HTBI primers drove first-round RT-PCR of the TCR CDR3. From the multiplex PCR reads, TCRdb called clonotypes with MiXCR, one entry per CDR3 protein. The sample consists of about 180,000 distinct CDR3 sequences, more than 15% of them appearing once. This sample was taken from a study of T cells in Graves' hyperthyroidism and ophthalmopathy. Study-level points and caveats: The authors' 13 V-J model separated ophthalmopathy from stable hyperthyroidism. Most expanded thyroid clonotypes above 0.001 recurred in blood.

This rearrangement joins TRBV15 to TRBJ2-2; 9 bases match TRBD1. This receptor was taken from a woman aged 45-65 years with Graves' hyperthyroidism. The sample consisted of blood. The CDR3 DNA reads TGTGCCACCAGCAGAGATCCCGGGACAGGGTCAGGCGGGGAGCTGTTTTTT. Protein product: CATSRDPGTGSGGELFF. Filled out from reference TRBV15 and TRBJ2-2, the complete variable domain reads DAMVIQNPRYQVTQFGKPVTLSCSQTLNHNVMYWYQQKSSQAPKLLFHYYDKDFNNEADTPDNFQSRRPNTSFCFLDIRSPGLGDTAMYLCATSRDPGTGSGGELFFGEGSRLTVL.